The 11 T cell receptor beta chains below were found in one sample sequenced in a study of shared clonotypes between healthy human individuals. The method was immunoSEQ multiplex PCR; TCRdb's version includes in-frame clones alone and lacks a portion of them. The profile shows about 450,000 clones, around 79% of them singletons. Specimen: PBMCs. The origin of the receptors is a woman in her thirties or forties in good health. Some clones in this sample may be carry-over from other donors' samples.

A single count supports this clone. The genes are TRBV28 and TRBJ2-7, with a possible D match to TRBD1 (5 bases). This CDR3 has 13 amino acids. V was pared by 7 bases and J by 7 bases, with 17 bases between. The germline gives CDR1 MDHEN, CDR2 SYDVKM. The CDR3 loop is CASKVTGLGEQYF. DNA for the CDR3: TGTGCCAGCAAAGTAACAGGCCTGGGGGAGCAGTACTTC.

This clone appeared a single time. The gene calls are TRBV4-1 and TRBJ2-5; D is ambiguous. The J call may be incorrect, as the DNA end agrees better with TRBJ2-7. The germline V gene has CDR1 MGHRA and CDR2 YSYEKL. The length of the CDR3 is 14 residues. The CDR3 is CASSQSGFSYEQYF. The CDR3 bases are TGCGCCAGCAGCCAATCTGGTTTCTCCTACGAGCAGTACTTC.

This chain connects TRBV4-2 to TRBJ1-5; weak D call: TRBD1 (6 bases). The germline V gene has CDR1 LGHNA and CDR2 YNFKEQ. The CDR3 consists of 18 residues. Trimming stripped 2 bases from V and 7 bases from J, with 24 bases between. The chain's CDR3 is CASSQQHYQQGSRQPQHF. The CDR3 nucleotides read TGTGCCAGCAGCCAACAGCATTACCAACAGGGTTCAAGGCAGCCCCAGCATTTT.

The chain recombines TRBV21-1 with TRBJ2-3; TRBD2 is taken as the D call from the table, unchecked against the DNA. TRBV21-1 is termed a pseudogene. This CDR3 is built from 14 residues. DNA of the CDR3: TGTGCCAGCAGAGAAGGAGCTAGCACAGATACGCAGTATTTT. Translated: CASREGASTDTQYF.

V usage is TRBV19 and J usage is TRBJ1-5, with 7 bases identical to TRBD1. There are 14 residues in the CDR3. Trimming removed 7 bases from V and 3 bases from J; junction bases left unmatched: 6. From germline, CDR1 is LNHDA and CDR2 SQIVND (reference sequence). The CDR3 region is CASTRDSNNQPQHF. Written as DNA, the CDR3 is TGTGCCAGTACCCGGGACAGTAACAATCAGCCCCAGCATTTT.

This chain uses TRBV15 with TRBJ2-1; D gene uncertain. Trimming pared 4 bases from V and 4 bases from J, leaving 11 bases between. Germline lookup yields CDR1 LNHNV and CDR2 YYDKDF (reference sequence). This CDR3 has 14 residues. The CDR3 DNA is TGTGCCACCAGCATGTCACGCACTTACAATGAGCAGTTCTTC. Translating it yields CATSMSRTYNEQFF.

The genes are TRBV11-3 and TRBJ2-7, with D hard to call. Germline loops: CDR1 SGHNT, CDR2 YENEEA. The length of the CDR3 is 14 residues. V lost 0 bases and J lost 2, with 8 bases in between. CDR3 sequence reads: CASSLDRNTYEQYF. The CDR3 nucleotides read TGTGCCAGCAGCTTAGACAGGAATACCTACGAGCAGTACTTC.

The chain carries TRBV27 and TRBJ1-2; 8 nucleotides match TRBD1. From germline, CDR1 is MNHEY and CDR2 SMNVEV (reference sequence). The length of the CDR3 is 15 residues. V was pared by 2 bases and J by 7 bases, with 9 bases of the junction left unmatched. CDR3 protein: CASSLGSGGVGGYTF. DNA of the CDR3: TGTGCCAGCAGTTTAGGGTCAGGGGGCGTGGGTGGCTACACCTTC.

The chain employs TRBV11-3 and TRBJ2-3; TRBD2 agrees at 9 bases. Germline trimming cut 6 bases from V and 1 base from J; bases unmatched to any gene: 5. Germline values: CDR1 SGHNT, CDR2 YENEEA. The CDR3 spans 15 residues. CDR3: CASSSGRLGTDTQYF. The DNA for the CDR3 is TGTGCCAGCAGTAGCGGGAGATTGGGCACAGATACGCAGTATTTT.

The table lists this clone with many counts. The gene calls are TRBV28 and TRBJ1-5; D is unclear. Germline V gene data show CDR1 as MDHEN and CDR2 as SYDVKM. V was pared by 8 bases and J by 7 bases, with 21 bases between. The length of the CDR3 is 15 residues. The CDR3 coding sequence is TGTGCCAGCCACCGGGGTGGGATTGAGTCGCAGCCCCAGCATTTT. It yields the protein CASHRGGIESQPQHF.

The J gene is TRBJ1-3, the V gene TRBV5-6, with D unresolved. The length of the CDR3 is 15 residues. Trimming stripped 2 bases from V and 4 bases from J, with 13 bases between. The germline V gene encodes CDR1 SGHDT and CDR2 YYEEEE. CDR3 sequence (DNA): TGTGCCAGCAGCTTTATCAGCGCTCGAGGAAACACCATATATTTT. Translated, it gives CASSFISARGNTIYF.